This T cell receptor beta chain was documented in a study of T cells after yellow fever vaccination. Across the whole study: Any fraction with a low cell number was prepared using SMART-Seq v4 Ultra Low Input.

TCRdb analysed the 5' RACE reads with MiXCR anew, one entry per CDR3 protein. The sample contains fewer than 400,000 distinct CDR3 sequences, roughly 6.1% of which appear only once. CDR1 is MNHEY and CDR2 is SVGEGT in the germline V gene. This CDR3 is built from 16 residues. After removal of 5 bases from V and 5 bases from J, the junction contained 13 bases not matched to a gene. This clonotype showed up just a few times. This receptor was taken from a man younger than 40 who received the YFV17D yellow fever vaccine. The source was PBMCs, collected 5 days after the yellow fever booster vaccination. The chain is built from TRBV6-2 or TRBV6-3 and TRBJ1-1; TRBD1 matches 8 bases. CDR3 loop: CASSLMSQGAGTEAFF. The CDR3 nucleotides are TGTGCCAGCAGTCTAATGTCCCAGGGGGCCGGGACTGAAGCTTTCTTT.